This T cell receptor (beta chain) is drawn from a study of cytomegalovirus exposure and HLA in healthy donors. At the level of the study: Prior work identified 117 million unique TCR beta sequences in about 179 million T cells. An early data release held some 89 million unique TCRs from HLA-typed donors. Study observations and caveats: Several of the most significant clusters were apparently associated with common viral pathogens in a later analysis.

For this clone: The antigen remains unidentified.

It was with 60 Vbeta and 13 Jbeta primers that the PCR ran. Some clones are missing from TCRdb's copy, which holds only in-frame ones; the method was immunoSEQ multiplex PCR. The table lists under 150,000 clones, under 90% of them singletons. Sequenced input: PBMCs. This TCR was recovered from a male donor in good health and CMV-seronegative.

The chain's CDR3 is CASGVRGYNEQFF. Written as DNA, the CDR3 is TGTGCCAGTGGCGTGCGGGGCTACAATGAGCAGTTCTTC. The chain couples TRBV7-2 to TRBJ2-1; D is possibly TRBD2 (6 bases). The CDR3 sequence is 13 residues long. Trimming shortened V by 9 bases and J by 3 bases, and 12 bases separated the two germline ends. Germline assignment: CDR1 SGHTA and CDR2 FQGNSA.